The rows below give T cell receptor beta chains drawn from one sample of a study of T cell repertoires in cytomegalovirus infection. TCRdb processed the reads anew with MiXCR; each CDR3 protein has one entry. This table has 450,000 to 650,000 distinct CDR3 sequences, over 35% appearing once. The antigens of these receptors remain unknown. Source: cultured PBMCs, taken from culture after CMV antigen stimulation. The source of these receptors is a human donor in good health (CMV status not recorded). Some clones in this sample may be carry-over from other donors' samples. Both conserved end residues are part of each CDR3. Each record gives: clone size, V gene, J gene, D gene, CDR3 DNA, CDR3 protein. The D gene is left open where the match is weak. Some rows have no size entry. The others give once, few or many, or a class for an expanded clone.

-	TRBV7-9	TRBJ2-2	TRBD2	TGTGCCAGCAGCTTTTGGACTAGCGGGCCGAACGGGGAGCTGTTTTTT	CASSFWTSGPNGELFF
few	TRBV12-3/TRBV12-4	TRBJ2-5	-	TGTGCCAGCAGTTTTGTTGCAGGGTTGGGGGAGACCCAGTACTTC	CASSFVAGLGETQYF
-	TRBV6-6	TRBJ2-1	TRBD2	TGTGCCAGCATTCTCCATACTAGCGGGGGATGGGATGAGCAGTTCTTC	CASILHTSGGWDEQFF
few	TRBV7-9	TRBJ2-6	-	TGTGCCAGCAGGCCGAGGGGAGCCGGGGCCAACGTCCTGACTTTC	CASRPRGAGANVLTF
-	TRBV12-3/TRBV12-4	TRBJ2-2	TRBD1	TGTGCCAGCAGTCCGCGACAGGGGCGACGGGAGCTGTTTTTT	CASSPRQGRRELFF
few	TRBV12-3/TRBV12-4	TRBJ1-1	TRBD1	TGTGCCAGCATACAGGGGGGTTACACTGAAGCTTTCTTT	CASIQGGYTEAFF
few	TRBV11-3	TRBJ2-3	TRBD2	TGTGCCAGCAGCTCCGGGACTAGCGGACGCACAGATACGCAGTATTTT	CASSSGTSGRTDTQYF
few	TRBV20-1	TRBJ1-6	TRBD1	TGCAGTGCTAGCCTGACAGGGCCAAATTCACCCCTCCACTTT	CSASLTGPNSPLHF
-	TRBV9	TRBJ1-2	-	TGTGCCAGCATGGGATCCCCCTATGGCTACACCTTC	CASMGSPYGYTF
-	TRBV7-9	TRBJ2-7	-	TGTGCCAGCAGCCAAGGGGGGAACTCCTACGAGCAGTACTTC	CASSQGGNSYEQYF
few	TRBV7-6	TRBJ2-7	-	TGTGCCAGCAGCCACAGGAGCGAGCAGTACTTC	CASSHRSEQYF
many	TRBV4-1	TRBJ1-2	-	TGCGCCAGCAGCCAAGGTCCACGCGGAAACTATGGCTACACCTTC	CASSQGPRGNYGYTF
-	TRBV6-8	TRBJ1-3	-	TGTGCCAGCAGTTTGGCCAACTCTGGAAACACCATATATTTT	CASSLANSGNTIYF
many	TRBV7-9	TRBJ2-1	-	TGTGCCAGCAGCTTAGAGACGGGGGGCTCAAATGAGCAGTTCTTC	CASSLETGGSNEQFF
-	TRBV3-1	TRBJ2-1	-	TGTGCCAGCAGCCAAGATTGGGGCAATGAGCAGTTCTTC	CASSQDWGNEQFF
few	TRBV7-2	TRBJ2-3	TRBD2	TGTGCCAGCAGCTTAGCGCGGACTAGCGGGGGCCGCACAGATACGCAGTATTTT	CASSLARTSGGRTDTQYF
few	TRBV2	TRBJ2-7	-	TGTGCCAGCAGAGAGCGATCGGTCGAGCAGTACTTC	CASRERSVEQYF
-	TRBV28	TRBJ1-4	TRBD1	TGTGCCAGCAGTTCGGACAGGTCCAAAACTAATGAAAAACTGTTTTTT	CASSSDRSKTNEKLFF
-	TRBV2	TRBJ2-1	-	TGTGCCAGCCTCGGGTTTCGCAATGAGCAGTTCTTC	CASLGFRNEQFF
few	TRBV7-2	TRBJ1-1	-	TGTGCCAGCAGCAGCCGGGGCGAGAACACTGAAGCTTTCTTT	CASSSRGENTEAFF
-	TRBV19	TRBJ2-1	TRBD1	TGTGCCAGTCAAGGGGGGACAGGCTACAATGAGCAGTTCTTC	CASQGGTGYNEQFF
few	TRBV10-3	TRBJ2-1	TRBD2	TGTGCCATCAGTGCTATAGCGGGGGGTGGGTACAATGAGCAGTTCTTC	CAISAIAGGGYNEQFF
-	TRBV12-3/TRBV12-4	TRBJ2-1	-	TGTGCCAGCAGTTTATCCGGCTGGGGGGTTGAGCAGTTCTTC	CASSLSGWGVEQFF
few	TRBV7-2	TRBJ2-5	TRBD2	TGTGCCACCGCTCTAGCGGCTGCCCAAGAGACCCAGTACTTC	CATALAAAQETQYF
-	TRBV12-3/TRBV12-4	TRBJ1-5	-	TGTGCCAGCAGCGACCCAGGGAGTAATCAGCCCCAGCATTTT	CASSDPGSNQPQHF
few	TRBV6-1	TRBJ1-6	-	TGTGCCAGCAGTGAAGTAGGGATGGATTCACCCCTCCACTTT	CASSEVGMDSPLHF
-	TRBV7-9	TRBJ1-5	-	TGTGCCAGCAGCTTAGAGCCGAATCAGCCCCAGCATTTT	CASSLEPNQPQHF
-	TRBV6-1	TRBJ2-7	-	TGTGCCAGCACCCGCCTCCTTGAGTACGAGCAGTACTTC	CASTRLLEYEQYF
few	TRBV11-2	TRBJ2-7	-	TGTGCCAGCAGCACCCGGGACGACTACGAGCAGTACTTC	CASSTRDDYEQYF
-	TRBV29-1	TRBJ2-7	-	TGCAGCGTTGAAGAAAACAGCTACGAGCAGTACTTC	CSVEENSYEQYF
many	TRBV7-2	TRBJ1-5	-	TGTGCCAGCAGCTTAGCTCCGGGCCAGCCCCAGCATTTT	CASSLAPGQPQHF
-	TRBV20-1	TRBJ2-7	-	TGCAGTGCTAGAGATTACAAGACCTACGAGCAGTACTTC	CSARDYKTYEQYF
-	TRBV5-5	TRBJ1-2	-	TGTGCCAGCAGCTTGACAGTCGTCTATGGCTACACCTTC	CASSLTVVYGYTF